What follows are 17 T cell receptor beta chains derived from one specimen sequenced in a study of T cell repertoires in cytomegalovirus infection (dated by TCRdb to the late 2010s). Sequencing used an Illumina HiSeq 1500. TCRdb itself trimmed the public reads at Q25 with fastp, ran MiXCR and retained productive beta chains. Duplicate CDR3 protein sequences are folded into a single record with the most common DNA and genes. Present in this sample are about 530,000 distinct CDR3 sequences, approximately 25% of which were seen just once. Approximately 13% of the sample is taken by the ten largest. Sequenced sample: PBMCs. The receptor source for this set is a human donor in good health (CMV status not recorded). Some clones in this sample may be carry-over from other donors' samples.

The chain couples TRBV11-2 to TRBJ1-6; D call uncertain. Between the trimmed V and J ends, which lost 6 bases and 9 bases, there was a span of 15 bases. The germline V gene has CDR1 SGHAT and CDR2 FQNNGV. The CDR3 totals 14 residues. This chain's CDR3 is CASSLEPEVSPLHF. The CDR3 DNA follows: TGTGCCAGCAGTCTCGAACCAGAGGTTTCACCCCTCCACTTT.

In its sample, this clonotype was seen many times. The genes are TRBV6-2 or TRBV6-3 and TRBJ2-7; tentative D call: TRBD2 (5 bases). Germline V gene lookup returns CDR1 MNHEY and CDR2 SVGEGT. V lost 5 bases, J lost 3 bases, and 8 bases lay in between. The CDR3 spans 12 residues. CDR3 bases: TGTGCCAGCAGTACAACTAGCTACGAGCAGTACTTC. It translates to CASSTTSYEQYF.

This clonotype occurred many times. The V and J genes are TRBV7-2 and TRBJ2-4; no clear D gene. Germline V CDR1 and CDR2: SGHTA, FQGNSA. V lost 3 bases and J 2 bases, leaving 20 bases between the germline ends. The CDR3 contains 18 residues. DNA for the CDR3: TGTGCCAGCAGCTTGCTCCGAGACCCGTTCGCGACCAAAAACATTCAGTACTTC. The encoded protein is CASSLLRDPFATKNIQYF. Supplemented by reference TRBV7-2 and TRBJ2-4, the full variable domain reads GAGVSQSPSNKVTEKGKDVELRCDPISGHTALYWYRQSLGQGLEFLIYFQGNSAPDKSGLPSDRFSAERTGGSVSTLTIQRTQQEDSAVYLCASSLLRDPFATKNIQYFGAGTRLSVL.

This clonotype was detected only a few times. The chain couples TRBV6-2 or TRBV6-3 to TRBJ2-1; TRBD2 is a possible D gene (5 bases). Deletions cut 5 bases from V and 10 bases from J, with 9 bases between. The CDR3 sequence is 11 residues long. Per germline, CDR1 MNHEY and CDR2 SVGEGT. The CDR3 bases are TGTGCCAGCAGTGGATTAGCGGAGCAGTTCTTC. This sequence encodes CASSGLAEQFF.

This clonotype was seen only once. The chain has TRBV6-2 or TRBV6-3 and TRBJ2-1, with D possibly being TRBD2 (6 bases). There are 17 residues in the CDR3. CDR1 and CDR2 (germline): MNHEY, SVGEGT. With 2 bases removed from V and 0 bases from J, the gap between germline ends came to 14 bases. CDR3: CASSYTLGDSSYNEQFF. The CDR3 DNA reads as TGTGCCAGCAGTTACACCTTGGGGGACTCCTCCTACAATGAGCAGTTCTTC.

The chain recombines TRBV30 with TRBJ1-5; TRBD1 matches at 11 bases. Germline V gene lookup returns CDR1 GTSNPN and CDR2 SVGIG (reference sequence). The CDR3 extends over 15 amino acids. Trimming removed 3 bases from V and 7 bases from J; junction bases left unmatched: 8. CDR3 DNA sequence: TGTGCCTGGAGCGTTGGGACAGGGGGATACCAGCCCCAGCATTTT. This sequence encodes CAWSVGTGGYQPQHF.

V and J are TRBV27 and TRBJ2-2; TRBD1 matches 9 bases. V gave up 4 bases and J gave up 6 bases; unmatched junction bases: 9. The CDR3 is made up of 16 amino acids. In germline, CDR1 is MNHEY, CDR2 SMNVEV (reference sequence). Here the CDR3 reads CASSSSHRGLSGELFF. The CDR3 nucleotides read TGTGCCAGCAGTTCCTCTCACAGGGGGCTGTCCGGGGAGCTGTTTTTT.

The CDR3 spells CASTEGAFTMNTEAFF. For the CDR3, the DNA is TGTGCCAGCACCGAGGGGGCCTTCACTATGAACACTGAAGCTTTCTTT. The genes are TRBV28 and TRBJ1-1, with 7 bases identical to TRBD1. J was trimmed by 0 bases and V by 7 bases; bases with no gene match: 11. Germline-derived CDR1 and CDR2 are MDHEN and SYDVKM. The CDR3 has 16 residues. The entire variable domain, with the rest obtained from reference TRBV28 and TRBJ1-1, is as follows: DVKVTQSSRYLVKRTGEKVFLECVQDMDHENMFWYRQDPGLGLRLIYFSYDVKMKEKGDIPEGYSVSREKKERFSLILESASTNQTSMYLCASTEGAFTMNTEAFFGQGTRLTVV.

V usage is TRBV24-1 and J usage is TRBJ2-1; 14 bases are a match to TRBD2. Per the germline V gene, CDR1 is KGHDR and CDR2 is SFDVKD. V trimming: 1 base; J trimming: 7 bases; junction bases outside the gene matches: 5. The length of the CDR3 is 17 residues. CDR3 coding DNA: TGTGCCACCAGTGATTTACCGGGACTAGCGGGAGTGAATGAGCAGTTCTTC. Its translation: CATSDLPGLAGVNEQFF.

This clonotype was recorded a few times. This rearrangement joins TRBV7-3 to TRBJ1-1, with 8 bases identical to TRBD1. Germline CDR1 is SGHTA and CDR2 is FQGTGA. CDR3 length: 14 amino acids. J lost 1 base, V lost 5 bases, and 3 bases had no gene match. The CDR3 DNA follows: TGTGCCAGCAGCCGGACAGGGACGAACACTGAAGCTTTCTTT. Encoded protein: CASSRTGTNTEAFF. Based on the CDR3 plus reference TRBV7-3 and TRBJ1-1, the full variable domain is GAGVSQTPSNKVTEKGKYVELRCDPISGHTALYWYRQSLGQGPEFLIYFQGTGAADDSGLPNDRFFAVRPEGSVSTLKIQRTERGDSAVYLCASSRTGTNTEAFFGQGTRLTVV.

This clonotype was counted between two and nine times. The gene calls are TRBV27 and TRBJ2-5; D not resolved. Germline V gives CDR1 MNHEY, CDR2 SMNVEV (reference sequence). Trimming shortened V by 3 bases and J by 5 bases, and 10 bases separated the two germline ends. This CDR3 is built from 13 residues. The CDR3 DNA follows: TGTGCCAGCAGTTTGGGTTTGGTGGAGACCCAGTACTTC. Translated: CASSLGLVETQYF.

This clonotype appeared a few times. This chain links TRBV9 with TRBJ2-1; D is unclear. The CDR3 is 14 residues long. Germline values: CDR1 SGDLS, CDR2 YYNGEE. Trimming pared 0 bases from V and 0 bases from J, leaving 4 bases between. The CDR3 sequence: CASSVAPSYNEQFF. CDR3 nucleotides: TGTGCCAGCAGCGTAGCGCCCTCCTACAATGAGCAGTTCTTC.

The chain links TRBV20-1 to TRBJ2-2, with 9 bases aligning to TRBD2. This CDR3 is 13 amino acids long. Germline values: CDR1 DFQATT, CDR2 SNEGSKA (reference sequence). The V gene end was trimmed by 6 bases and the J gene end by 5 bases; junction bases not matched to a gene: 4. CDR3 DNA: TGCAGTGCGTCAACTAGCGGGACCGGGGAGCTGTTTTTT. This encodes CSASTSGTGELFF.

The CDR3 region has the DNA TGCGCCAGCAGCCGCGACCCCGTGGATTCCTACGAGCAGTACGTC. This encodes CASSRDPVDSYEQYV. The V call is TRBV4-1, the J call TRBJ2-7; D remains ambiguous. The CDR3 extends over 15 amino acids. The V gene's germline CDR1 is MGHRA and CDR2 YSYEKL. Trimming stripped 4 bases from V and 1 base from J, with 14 bases between.

V and J are TRBV20-1 and TRBJ1-6; D is possibly TRBD1 (5 bases). CDR3 length equals 14 residues. Trimming cost V 3 bases and J 0 bases, with 6 bases left between them. Per the germline V gene, CDR1 is DFQATT and CDR2 is SNEGSKA (reference sequence). CDR3 amino acids: CSARTVSYNSPLHF. The CDR3 nucleotides are TGCAGTGCTAGGACAGTCTCCTATAATTCACCCCTCCACTTT.

This rearrangement joins TRBV12-3 or TRBV12-4 to TRBJ2-7; D unresolved. The CDR3 consists of 14 residues. Trimming took off 7 bases at V and 2 bases at J, with 15 bases between the two ends. For the CDR3, the DNA is TGTGCCAGCACCATCTCCCCCCGGACCTACGAGCAGTACTTC. It yields the protein CASTISPRTYEQYF.

The chain joins TRBV19 to TRBJ1-2, with TRBD1 matching 8 bases. The CDR3 runs 12 residues. V lost 10 bases to trimming and J lost 4 bases; unmatched junction nucleotides: 5. Germline values: CDR1 LNHDA, CDR2 SQIVND (reference sequence). CDR3 region: CATRDRLYGYTF. The CDR3 nucleotides read TGTGCCACCAGGGACAGGCTCTATGGCTACACCTTC.